This TCR beta chain was sequenced in a study of T-cell reconstitution after alpha-beta-depleted transplantation in children. Overall study findings and caveats: Newly made T cells mostly supplied T-cell counts and diversity one year after transplant. Surviving thymic progenitors and recipient T cells were the source of high TCRbeta diversity at day 60 in some patients. Reported findings indicate that, about two months after transplant, alpha-beta T cells came from several hundred expanded clones, which were derived from non-depleted graft cells.

Library preparation (for TCRbeta) was performed with unique molecular identifiers. TCRdb recomputed calls from the PCR reads with MiXCR, one row per CDR3 protein. The data show 550,000 to 800,000 distinct CDR3 sequences, with about an eighth seen just once and 0.79% held by the top ten. This clonotype was observed at least ten times. What it binds is not known. Per germline, CDR1 MDHEN and CDR2 SYDVKM. V lost 8 bases, J lost 1 base, and 19 bases lay in between. This CDR3 has 16 residues. The source is a girl aged 2-10 years with congenital amegakaryocytic thrombocytopenia, due to receive a stem cell transplant. The source was PBMCs, collected before TCRalphabeta/CD19-depleted stem cell transplant. This chain connects TRBV28 to TRBJ2-3, with D perhaps TRBD2 (6 bases). CDR3 region: CASGGWRGDGTDTQYF. The CDR3 region has the DNA TGTGCCAGCGGGGGGTGGAGGGGAGATGGCACAGATACGCAGTATTTT.